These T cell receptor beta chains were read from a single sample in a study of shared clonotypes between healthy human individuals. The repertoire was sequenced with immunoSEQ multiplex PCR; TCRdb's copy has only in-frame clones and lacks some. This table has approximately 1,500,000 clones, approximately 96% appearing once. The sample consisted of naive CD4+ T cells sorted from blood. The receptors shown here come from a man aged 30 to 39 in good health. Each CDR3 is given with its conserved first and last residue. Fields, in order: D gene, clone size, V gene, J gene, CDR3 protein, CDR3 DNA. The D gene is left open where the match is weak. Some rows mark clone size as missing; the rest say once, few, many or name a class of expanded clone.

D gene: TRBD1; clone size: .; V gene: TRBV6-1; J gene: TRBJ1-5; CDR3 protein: CASSRDRDDQPQHF; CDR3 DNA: TGTGCCAGCAGTCGGGACAGGGACGATCAGCCCCAGCATTTT
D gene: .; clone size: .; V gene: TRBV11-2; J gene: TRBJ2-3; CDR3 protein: CASSLDGLYAAQYF; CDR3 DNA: TGTGCCAGCAGCTTAGATGGGTTATATGCTGCGCAGTATTTT
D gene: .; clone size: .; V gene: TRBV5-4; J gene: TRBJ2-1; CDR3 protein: CASSSGLDYNEQFF; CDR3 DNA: TGTGCCAGCAGCTCGGGACTGGACTACAATGAGCAGTTCTTC
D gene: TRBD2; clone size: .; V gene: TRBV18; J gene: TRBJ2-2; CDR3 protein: CASSPIGRDTGELFF; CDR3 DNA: TGTGCCAGCTCACCTATCGGGAGGGACACCGGGGAGCTGTTTTTT
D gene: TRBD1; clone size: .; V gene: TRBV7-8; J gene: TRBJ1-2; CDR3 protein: CASDPIGGQGSYGYTF; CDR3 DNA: TGTGCCAGCGACCCGATTGGGGGACAGGGGAGCTATGGCTACACCTTC
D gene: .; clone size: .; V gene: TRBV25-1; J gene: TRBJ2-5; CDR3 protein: CASSRGGGVTQYF; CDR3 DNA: TGTGCCAGCAGTCGAGGGGGGGGAGTGACCCAGTACTTC
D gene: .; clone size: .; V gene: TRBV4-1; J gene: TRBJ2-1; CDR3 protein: CASSPRQNEQFF; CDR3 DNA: TGCGCCAGCAGCCCCCGGCAGAATGAGCAGTTCTTC
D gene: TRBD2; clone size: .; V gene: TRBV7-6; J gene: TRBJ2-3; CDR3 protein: CASSFSGADTQYF; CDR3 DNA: TGTGCCAGCAGCTTTAGCGGGGCAGATACGCAGTATTTT
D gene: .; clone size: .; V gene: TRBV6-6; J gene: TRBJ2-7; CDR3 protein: CASSYLQNYEQYF; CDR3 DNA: TGTGCCAGCAGTTACTTACAGAACTACGAGCAGTACTTC
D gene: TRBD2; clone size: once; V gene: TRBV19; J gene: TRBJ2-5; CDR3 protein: CASSIDRTRRETQYF; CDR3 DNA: TGTGCCAGTAGTATAGATCGGACTAGGAGGGAGACCCAGTACTTC
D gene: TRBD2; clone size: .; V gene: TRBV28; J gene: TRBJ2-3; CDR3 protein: CASSTVLIGLAGGPSTDTQYF; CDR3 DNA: TGTGCCAGCAGTACTGTACTCATTGGACTAGCGGGAGGCCCTTCCACAGATACGCAGTATTTT
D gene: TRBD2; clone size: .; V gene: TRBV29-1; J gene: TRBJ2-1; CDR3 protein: CSVRPAGGRNEQFF; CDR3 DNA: TGCAGCGTCCGGCCAGCGGGAGGGAGGAATGAGCAGTTCTTC
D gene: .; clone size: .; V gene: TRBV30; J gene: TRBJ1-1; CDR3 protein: CAWSVDRGTEAFF; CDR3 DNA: TGTGCCTGGAGTGTCGACAGAGGTACTGAAGCTTTCTTT
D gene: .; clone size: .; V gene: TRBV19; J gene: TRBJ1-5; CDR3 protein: CASSIRGSDNQPQHF; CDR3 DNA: TGTGCCAGTAGTATACGGGGGAGTGACAATCAGCCCCAGCATTTT
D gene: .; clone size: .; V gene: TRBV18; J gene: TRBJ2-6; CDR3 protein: CASSRTLDYSGANVLTF; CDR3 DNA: TGTGCCAGCTCAAGAACCTTGGATTACTCTGGGGCCAACGTCCTGACTTTC
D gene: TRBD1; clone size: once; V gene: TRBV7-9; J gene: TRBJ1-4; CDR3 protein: CASSLARGLTNEKLFF; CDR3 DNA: TGTGCCAGCAGCTTAGCAAGGGGGCTGACTAATGAAAAACTGTTTTTT
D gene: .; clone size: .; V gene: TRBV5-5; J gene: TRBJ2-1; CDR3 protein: CASSRALLDEQFF; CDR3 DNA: TGTGCCAGCAGCAGGGCCCTTTTGGATGAGCAGTTCTTC
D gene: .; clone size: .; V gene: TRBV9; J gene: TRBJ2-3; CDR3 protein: CASSESSGTLVQDTQYF; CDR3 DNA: TGTGCCAGCAGCGAGAGCTCCGGGACCCTTGTTCAAGATACGCAGTATTTT
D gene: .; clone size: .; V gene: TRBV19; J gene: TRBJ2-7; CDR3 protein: CASSSRDPFYEQYF; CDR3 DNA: TGTGCCAGTAGTAGCCGGGACCCATTCTACGAGCAGTACTTC
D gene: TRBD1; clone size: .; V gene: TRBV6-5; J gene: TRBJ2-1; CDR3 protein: CASSTLGTGLNEQFF; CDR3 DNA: TGTGCCAGCAGTACCCTGGGGACAGGGTTGAATGAGCAGTTCTTC
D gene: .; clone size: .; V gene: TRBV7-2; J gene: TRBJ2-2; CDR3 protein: CASSLAWTGELFF; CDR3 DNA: TGTGCCAGCAGCTTAGCATGGACCGGGGAGCTGTTTTTT
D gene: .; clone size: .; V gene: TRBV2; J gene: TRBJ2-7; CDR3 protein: CASGGAYEQYF; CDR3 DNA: TGTGCCAGCGGTGGGGCGTACGAGCAGTACTTC
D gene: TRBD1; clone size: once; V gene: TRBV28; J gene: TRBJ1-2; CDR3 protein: CASSPAVGQGDYGYTF; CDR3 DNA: TGTGCCAGCAGTCCAGCGGTGGGACAGGGGGACTATGGCTACACCTTC
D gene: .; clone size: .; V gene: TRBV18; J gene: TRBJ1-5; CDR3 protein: CASSPGRNNQPQHF; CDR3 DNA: TGTGCCAGCTCACCAGGGCGCAACAATCAGCCCCAGCATTTT
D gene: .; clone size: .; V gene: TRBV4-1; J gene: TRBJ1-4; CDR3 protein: CASSQEAGRVNEKLFF; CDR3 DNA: TGCGCCAGCAGCCAAGAGGCGGGCAGGGTGAATGAAAAACTGTTTTTT
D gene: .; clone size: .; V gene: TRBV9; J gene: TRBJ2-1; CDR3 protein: CASSRNANEQFF; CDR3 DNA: TGTGCCAGCAGCCGAAACGCAAATGAGCAGTTCTTC
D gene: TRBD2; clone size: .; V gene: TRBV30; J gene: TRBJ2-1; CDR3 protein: CASLAGVYNEQFF; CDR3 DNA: TGTGCCTCCTTAGCGGGGGTATACAATGAGCAGTTCTTC
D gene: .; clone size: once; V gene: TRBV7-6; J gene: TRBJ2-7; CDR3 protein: CASSFAISGDFGEQYF; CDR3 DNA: TGTGCCAGCAGCTTCGCCATCTCCGGGGATTTTGGCGAGCAGTACTTC
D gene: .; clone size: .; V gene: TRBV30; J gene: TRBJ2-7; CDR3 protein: CAWSVRGNEQYF; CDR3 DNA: TGTGCCTGGAGTGTAAGGGGTAACGAGCAGTACTTC
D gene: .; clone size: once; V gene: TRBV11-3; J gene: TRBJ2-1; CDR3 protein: CASSLAGAGANYNEQFF; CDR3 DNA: TGTGCCAGCAGCTTAGCGGGGGCGGGAGCCAACTACAATGAGCAGTTCTTC
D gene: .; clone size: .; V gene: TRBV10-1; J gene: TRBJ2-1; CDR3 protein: CASSELGSYNEQFF; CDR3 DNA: TGCGCCAGCAGTGAATTGGGTTCCTACAATGAGCAGTTCTTC
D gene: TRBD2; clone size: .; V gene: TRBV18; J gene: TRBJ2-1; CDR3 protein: CASSPLGLAGGNEQFF; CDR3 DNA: TGTGCCAGCTCACCTCTGGGACTAGCGGGAGGCAATGAGCAGTTCTTC
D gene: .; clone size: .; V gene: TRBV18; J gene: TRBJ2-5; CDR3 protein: CASSPLPGRGQETQYF; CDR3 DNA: TGTGCCAGCTCACCACTGCCAGGAAGGGGCCAAGAGACCCAGTACTTC
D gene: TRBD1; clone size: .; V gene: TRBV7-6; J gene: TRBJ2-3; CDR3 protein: CASSGDRGSTDTQYF; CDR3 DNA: TGTGCCAGCAGCGGGGACAGGGGAAGCACAGATACGCAGTATTTT
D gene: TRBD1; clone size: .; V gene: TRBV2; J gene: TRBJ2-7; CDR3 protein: CASSVGTVDYEQYF; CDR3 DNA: TGTGCCAGCAGTGTAGGGACAGTAGACTACGAGCAGTACTTC
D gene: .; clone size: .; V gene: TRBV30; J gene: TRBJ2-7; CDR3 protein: CAWSVPSYEQYF; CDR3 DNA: TGTGCCTGGAGTGTACCCAGCTACGAGCAGTACTTC
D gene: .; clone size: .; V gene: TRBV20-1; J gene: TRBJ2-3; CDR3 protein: CSATITDTQYF; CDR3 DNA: TGCAGTGCTACAATAACAGATACGCAGTATTTT
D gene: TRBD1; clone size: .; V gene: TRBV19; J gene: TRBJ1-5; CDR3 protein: CASTGTGNGRGNQPQHF; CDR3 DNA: TGTGCCAGCACCGGGACAGGGAACGGAAGAGGCAATCAGCCCCAGCATTTT
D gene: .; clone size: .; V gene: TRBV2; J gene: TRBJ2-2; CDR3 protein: CASSPTGARGTGELFF; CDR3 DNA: TGTGCCAGCAGTCCCACCGGGGCTAGGGGCACCGGGGAGCTGTTTTTT
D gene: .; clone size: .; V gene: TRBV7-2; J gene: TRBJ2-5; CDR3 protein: CASSPRPRETQYF; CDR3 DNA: TGTGCCAGCAGCCCGCGGCCACGGGAGACCCAGTACTTC
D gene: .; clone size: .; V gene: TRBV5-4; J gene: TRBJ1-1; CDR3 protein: CASSFPTPANTEAFF; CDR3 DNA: TGTGCCAGCAGCTTCCCCACCCCCGCGAACACTGAAGCTTTCTTT
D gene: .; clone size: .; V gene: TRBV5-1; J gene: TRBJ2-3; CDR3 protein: CASSLDLPSTDTQYF; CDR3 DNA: TGCGCCAGCAGCTTGGACTTACCTAGCACAGATACGCAGTATTTT
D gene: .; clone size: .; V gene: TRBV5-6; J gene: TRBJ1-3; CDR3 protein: CASSPVGVLGTIYF; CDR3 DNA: TGTGCCAGCAGCCCGGTCGGGGTTTTAGGCACCATATATTTT
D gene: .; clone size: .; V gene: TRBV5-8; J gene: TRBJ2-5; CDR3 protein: CASSLPENLYF; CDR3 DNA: TGTGCCAGCAGCTTGCCGGAGAACCTCTACTTC
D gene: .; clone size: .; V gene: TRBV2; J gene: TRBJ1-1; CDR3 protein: CASTPFGGEAFF; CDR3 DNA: TGTGCCAGCACCCCGTTCGGGGGTGAAGCTTTCTTT
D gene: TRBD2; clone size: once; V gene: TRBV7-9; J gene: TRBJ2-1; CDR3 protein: CASSWGLAVYNEQFF; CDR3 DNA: TGTGCCAGCAGCTGGGGACTAGCGGTCTACAATGAGCAGTTCTTC
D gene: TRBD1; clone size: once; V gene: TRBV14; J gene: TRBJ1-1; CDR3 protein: CASSPDRRQGGRNTEAFF; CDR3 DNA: TGTGCCAGCAGCCCTGACCGACGACAGGGGGGTCGGAACACTGAAGCTTTCTTT
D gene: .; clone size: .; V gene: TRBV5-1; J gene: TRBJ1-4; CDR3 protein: CASSFKGSPNEKLFF; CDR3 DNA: TGCGCCAGCAGCTTTAAGGGTTCTCCTAATGAAAAACTGTTTTTT
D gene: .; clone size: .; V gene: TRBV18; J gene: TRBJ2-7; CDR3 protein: CASSPNGRDYEQYF; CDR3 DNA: TGTGCCAGCTCACCCAACGGACGGGACTACGAGCAGTACTTC
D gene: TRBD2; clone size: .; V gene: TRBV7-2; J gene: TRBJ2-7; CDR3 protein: CASSLPISGRSSYEQYF; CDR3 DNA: TGTGCCAGCAGCTTACCAATTAGCGGGAGGAGCTCCTACGAGCAGTACTTC
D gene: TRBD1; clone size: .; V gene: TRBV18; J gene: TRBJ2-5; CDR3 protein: CASSPTGTGVGQETQYF; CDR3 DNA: TGTGCCAGCTCACCAACCGGGACAGGGGTGGGCCAAGAGACCCAGTACTTC
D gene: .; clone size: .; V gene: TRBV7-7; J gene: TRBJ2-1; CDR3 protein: CASSKRAGVSFDEQFF; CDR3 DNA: TGTGCCAGCAGCAAAAGGGCAGGGGTATCGTTCGATGAGCAGTTCTTC
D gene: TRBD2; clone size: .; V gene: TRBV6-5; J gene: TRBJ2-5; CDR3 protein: CASSTSGRNQETQYF; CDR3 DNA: TGTGCCAGCAGTACTAGCGGTAGGAACCAAGAGACCCAGTACTTC
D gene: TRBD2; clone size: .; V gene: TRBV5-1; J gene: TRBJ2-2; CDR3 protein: CASSPPSGRAAGELFF; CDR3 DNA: TGCGCCAGCAGCCCCCCTAGCGGGAGGGCCGCCGGGGAGCTGTTTTTT
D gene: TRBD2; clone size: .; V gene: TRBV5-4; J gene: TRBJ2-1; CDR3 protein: CASSLGGLAGFGNEQFF; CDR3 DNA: TGTGCCAGCAGCTTGGGGGGACTAGCGGGATTCGGCAATGAGCAGTTCTTC
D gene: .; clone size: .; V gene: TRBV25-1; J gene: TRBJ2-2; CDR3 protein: CASTPPNTGELFF; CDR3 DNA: TGTGCCAGCACACCTCCGAACACCGGGGAGCTGTTTTTT
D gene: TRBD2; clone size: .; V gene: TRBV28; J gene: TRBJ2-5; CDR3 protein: CASTSTTLAGEETQYF; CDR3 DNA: TGTGCCAGCACCTCTACAACCCTAGCGGGAGAAGAGACCCAGTACTTC
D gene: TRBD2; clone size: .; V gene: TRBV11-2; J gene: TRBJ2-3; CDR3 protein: CASSLTSGGGGTDTQYF; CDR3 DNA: TGTGCCAGCAGCCTGACTAGCGGAGGAGGCGGCACAGATACGCAGTATTTT
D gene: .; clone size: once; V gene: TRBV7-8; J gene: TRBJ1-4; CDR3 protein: CASSSAGWENEKLFF; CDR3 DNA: TGTGCCAGCAGCTCGGCAGGGTGGGAAAATGAAAAACTGTTTTTT
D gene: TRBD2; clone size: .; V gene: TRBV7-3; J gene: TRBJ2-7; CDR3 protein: CASSLTPTSGSYEQYF; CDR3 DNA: TGTGCCAGCAGCTTAACCCCGACTAGCGGATCCTACGAGCAGTACTTC